This T cell receptor (beta chain) was profiled in a study of T cells in severe cutaneous drug reactions (dated by TCRdb to the late 2010s). Notes on the research overall: Recruitment took place between the early 2010s and the late 2010s, drawing patients from Taiwan, Thailand and a European registry network. Enrollment was limited to patients whose SJS/TEN or DRESS diagnosis was probable or definite according to RegiSCAR criteria. Assignment of the culprit drug relied on both the Naranjo algorithm and the ALDEN drug causality algorithm. Biological samples, such as blister fluids/cells and PBMC, were collected from patients during the acute or recovery stage. The study paired bulk TCR sequencing with single-cell sequencing, quantitative PCR validation, functional assays and transgenic mouse experiments. To build the libraries, iRepertoire multiplex PCR was used, and the authors pointed to a comparison in which iRepertoire and 5' RACE methods, with or without UMI, captured abundant clonotypes similarly. Paper-wide results and their limitations: Whether the public TCR generalizes to SJS/TEN caused by other drugs was noted by the authors as still needing further study. CBZ-SJS/TEN patients showed strongly increased TRBV12-4 usage, with averages of 25% to 40% in blister cells and about 5% in PBMC. All seven CBZ-SJS/TEN blister samples contained a public TCRbeta CDR3 (mean approximately 15%), which was undetectable or scarce in tolerant-control and healthy-donor PBMC.

CDR1 and CDR2 (MGHRA, YSYEKL) derive from the germline V gene. CDR3 length: 17 amino acids, cysteine to phenylalanine. Nucleotide data are not available. Sequencing was performed on donors who were patients with carbamazepine-induced Stevens-Johnson syndrome or toxic epidermal necrolysis (CBZ-SJS/TEN). To search for drug-specific clonotypes, the T cell receptor repertoires of patients with drug-induced severe cutaneous adverse reactions were profiled by next-generation sequencing. RNA was isolated from either blister cells of skin lesions or peripheral blood mononuclear cells. For both bulk and single-cell sequencing, libraries were prepared with the iRepertoire multiplex PCR system and TCR subtype-specific primers. Multiplex PCR with primers aimed at the V, D and J gene regions produced the bulk TCR beta libraries. Approximately 90-550 ng of RNA per sample was used as input for bulk TCR library preparation. An Illumina MiSeq was used to sequence the bulk TCR beta amplicons. Regarding the original processing steps: Sample misassignments and low-quality sequencing reads were removed through quality control steps. CDR3 was defined as the amino acids between the V-gene Y[YFLI]C motif and the J-segment [FW]GXGT motif. TRBV and TRBJ gene assignments and CDR3 clonotypes followed the IMGT database. TRBV expression in each sample was normalized to the mean expression of the same gene in PBMC from 44 healthy donors. The reads underwent TCRdb reprocessing, giving one record for each CDR3 protein sequence and no DNA. These V and J calls derive from TCRdb rather than the authors' analysis. This sample's table contains more than 6,500 distinct CDR3 sequences. The ten largest clones represent approximately 24% of the sample.

As concerns this clonotype: This receptor's antigen is unknown.

The V gene is TRBV4-1 and the J gene is TRBJ1-1; the TRBD1 assignment by TCRdb is unverifiable without DNA. Sequenced: cells from a skin blister. The label giving this sample's cell subset or site can be read as: unsorted cells from skin lesion blisters. This receptor was obtained from a human donor with a severe cutaneous adverse drug reaction. The CDR3 reads CASSQVGQGERGAEAFF.